The next 7 T cell receptor beta chains were all read from a single sample in a study of human T cells and chemical hapten exposure. Time point of the sample: healthy volunteer bleed at 2 weeks. Before extraction, the whole blood was not fractionated, and total RNA was taken from it. MiXCR, applied by TCRdb to the RACE reads, yields one record per CDR3 protein. The table lists about 45,000 distinct CDR3 sequences, approximately 4.8% of them singletons. The specimen was whole blood. The receptors derive from a human donor in good health. Some clones in this sample may be carry-over from other donors' samples.

This rearrangement joins TRBV18 to TRBJ1-4, with D tentatively TRBD1 (5 bases). Trimming removed 5 bases at V and 7 bases at J, with 17 bases between. The CDR3 is 15 residues long. Germline CDR1 is KGHSH and CDR2 is LQKENI. The CDR3 coding sequence is TGTGCCAGCTCAACGTTCCCTGGGACGGGTGAAAAACTGTTTTTT. This sequence encodes CASSTFPGTGEKLFF.

In this sample, this clonotype turned up many times. V gene TRBV14 combines with J gene TRBJ2-7; 9 bases line up with TRBD1. CDR3 length equals 16 residues. The germline gives CDR1 SGHDN, CDR2 FVKESK. V was clipped by 4 bases and J by 0 bases; unmatched bases: 7. The CDR3 loop is CASSPPGQGSSYEQYF. The CDR3 nucleotides read TGTGCCAGCAGCCCCCCCGGACAGGGGAGCTCCTACGAGCAGTACTTC.

The table lists this clonotype with many counts. V and J are TRBV28 and TRBJ2-1; D possibly uses TRBD1 or TRBD2 (6 bases each). There are 15 residues in the CDR3. Germline CDR1 MDHEN, CDR2 SYDVKM. The ends were cut back, 8 bases at V and 0 bases at J, with 14 bases in the middle. The CDR3, as DNA: TGTGCCAGCGGGGGCGGGACTCCCTCCTACAATGAGCAGTTCTTC. Translated: CASGGGTPSYNEQFF.

J is TRBJ2-1 and V is TRBV7-3; D not certain. The CDR3 loop spans 13 amino acids. Trimming removed 2 bases from V and 4 bases from J, with 6 bases in between. Germline CDR1 and CDR2: SGHTA and FQGTGA. This CDR3 is CASSLQVYNEQFF. The CDR3 bases are TGTGCCAGCAGCTTACAGGTTTACAATGAGCAGTTCTTC.

This clonotype has only a few counts. The chain is built from TRBV4-1 and TRBJ1-2; D perhaps matches TRBD1 (6 bases). V lost 4 bases, J lost 8 bases, and 17 bases lay in between. From germline, CDR1 is MGHRA and CDR2 YSYEKL. The CDR3 has 14 residues. In nucleotides, the CDR3 is TGCGCCAGCAGCCCTTCAACAGGGCTGACGGGCTACACCTTC. Its translation: CASSPSTGLTGYTF.

In this sample, this clonotype turned up many times. The genes are TRBV11-3 and TRBJ2-5; 11 nucleotides line up with TRBD2. Looked up from germline, CDR1 is SGHNT and CDR2 is YENEEA. The trim removed 5 bases at V and 2 bases at J, leaving 4 bases unmatched. The CDR3 runs 15 residues. The CDR3 DNA is TGTGCCAGCAGCGCCAGGACTAGCGGGCAAGAGACCCAGTACTTC. Translated, it gives CASSARTSGQETQYF.

This clonotype has more than one count but fewer than ten. V is TRBV7-2 and J is TRBJ2-7, with 7 bases that match TRBD1. The CDR3 contains 15 residues. Germline loops: CDR1 SGHTA, CDR2 FQGNSA. V lost 5 bases and J lost 7; bases outside the gene matches: 14. CDR3 coding DNA: TGTGCCAGCAGCGATACGAGGGGGCGCGTACAGGAGCAGTACTTC. Translation: CASSDTRGRVQEQYF.